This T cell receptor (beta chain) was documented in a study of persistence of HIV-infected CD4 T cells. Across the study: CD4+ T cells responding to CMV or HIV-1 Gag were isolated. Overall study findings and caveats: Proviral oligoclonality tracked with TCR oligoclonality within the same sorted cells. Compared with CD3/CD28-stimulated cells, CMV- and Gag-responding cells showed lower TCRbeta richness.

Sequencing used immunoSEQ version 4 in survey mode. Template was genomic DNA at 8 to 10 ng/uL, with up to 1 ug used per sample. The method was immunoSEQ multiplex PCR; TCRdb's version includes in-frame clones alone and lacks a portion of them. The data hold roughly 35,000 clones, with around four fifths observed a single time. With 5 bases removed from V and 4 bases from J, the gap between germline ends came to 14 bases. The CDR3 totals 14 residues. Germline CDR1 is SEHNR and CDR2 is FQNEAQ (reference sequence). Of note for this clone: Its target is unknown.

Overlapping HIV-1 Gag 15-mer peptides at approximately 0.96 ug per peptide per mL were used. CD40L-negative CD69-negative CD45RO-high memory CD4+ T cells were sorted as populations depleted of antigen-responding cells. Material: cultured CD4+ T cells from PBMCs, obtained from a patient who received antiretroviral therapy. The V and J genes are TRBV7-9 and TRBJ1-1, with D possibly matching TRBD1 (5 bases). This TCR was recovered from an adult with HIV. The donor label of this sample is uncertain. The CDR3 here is CASSIGGLATEAFF. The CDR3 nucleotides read TGTGCCAGCAGCATCGGGGGGTTGGCCACTGAAGCTTTCTTT. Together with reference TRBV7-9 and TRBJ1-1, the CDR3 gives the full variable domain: DTGVSQNPRHKITKRGQNVTFRCDPISEHNRLYWYRQTLGQGPEFLTYFQNEAQLEKSRLLSDRFSAERPKGSFSTLEIQRTEQGDSAMYLCASSIGGLATEAFFGQGTRLTVV.